Listed below are T cell receptor beta chains from one sample, sequenced in a study of cytomegalovirus exposure and HLA in healthy donors. TCRdb's table, derived via immunoSEQ multiplex PCR, lists solely in-frame clones and lacks some. Seen here are roughly 82,000 clones, about 74% observed once, and the top ten hold over 5%. Material for sequencing was PBMCs. Every receptor here comes from a woman between 45 and 60 years old in good health and CMV-seropositive. CDR3s leave out the opening cysteine and the closing phenylalanine or tryptophan. Some rows have no size entry. The others give once, few or many, or a class for an expanded clone.

size: -; V: TRBV7-9; CDR3: ASSQGRGEAF
size: few; V: TRBV7-6; CDR3: ASSLAGLAEDEQF
size: -; V: TRBV2; CDR3: ATSGTGTGYNEQF
size: -; V: TRBV10-3; CDR3: AISPIRGTQETQY
size: -; V: TRBV6-6; CDR3: ASIRYTEAF
size: -; V: TRBV5-6; CDR3: ASSFGTSGRYEQF
size: -; V: TRBV6-1; CDR3: ASSENGRDEQY
size: -; V: TRBV10-1; CDR3: ASSESTGQGDEQF
size: -; V: TRBV29-1; CDR3: SVAPEGRVEY
size: -; V: TRBV21-1; CDR3: ATLAGGGNQPQH
size: -; V: TRBV19; CDR3: ASSMELAGARDTQY